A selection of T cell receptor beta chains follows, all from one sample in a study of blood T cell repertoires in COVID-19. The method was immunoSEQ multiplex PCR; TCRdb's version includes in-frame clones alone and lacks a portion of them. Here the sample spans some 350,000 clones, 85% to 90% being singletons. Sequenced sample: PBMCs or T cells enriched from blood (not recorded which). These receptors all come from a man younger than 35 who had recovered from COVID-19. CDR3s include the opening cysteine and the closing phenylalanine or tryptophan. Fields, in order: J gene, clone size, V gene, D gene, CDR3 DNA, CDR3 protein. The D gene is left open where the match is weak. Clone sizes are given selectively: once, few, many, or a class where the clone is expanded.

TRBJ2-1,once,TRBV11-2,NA,TGTGCCAGCAACCCACGGGACTCTCCCTACAATGAGCAGTTCTTC,CASNPRDSPYNEQFF
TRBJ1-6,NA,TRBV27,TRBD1,TGTGCCAGCAGCGACAGGGGTAGATATAATTCACCCCTCCACTTT,CASSDRGRYNSPLHF
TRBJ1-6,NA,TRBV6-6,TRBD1,TGTGCCAGCAGGGACAGGGAAGGGTCACCCCTCCACTTT,CASRDREGSPLHF
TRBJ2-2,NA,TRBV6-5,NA,TGTGCCAGCAGTTACTCTACAGGGCGCACCGGGGAGCTGTTTTTT,CASSYSTGRTGELFF
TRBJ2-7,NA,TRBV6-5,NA,TGTGCCAGCAGTCAACGACAATTATACGAGCAGTACTTC,CASSQRQLYEQYF
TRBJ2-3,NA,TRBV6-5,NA,TGTGCCAGCAGTTACAATGGGGGGGGCCCCAGGGATACGCAGTATTTT,CASSYNGGGPRDTQYF
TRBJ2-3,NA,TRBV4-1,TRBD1,TGCGCCAGCAGCCAAGAGAGGACAGGGAAAGGAGATACGCAGTATTTT,CASSQERTGKGDTQYF
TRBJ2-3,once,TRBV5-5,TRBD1,TGTGCCAGCAGCTTGACAGGGGAGACAGATACGCAGTATTTT,CASSLTGETDTQYF
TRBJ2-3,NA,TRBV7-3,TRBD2,TGTGCCAGCACCCCCGGGATAATGGCGGGAGGGACCACAGATACGCAGTATTTT,CASTPGIMAGGTTDTQYF
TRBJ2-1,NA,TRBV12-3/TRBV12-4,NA,TGTGCCAGCAGCCTTGGGCCCTACCATTTCTTC,CASSLGPYHFF
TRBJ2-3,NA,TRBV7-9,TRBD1,TGTGCCAGCAGCCTAGGGACAGGGGACACAGATACGCAGTATTTT,CASSLGTGDTDTQYF
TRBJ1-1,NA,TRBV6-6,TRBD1,TGTGCCAGCAGTCCACAGGGGGCGACCACTGAAGCTTTCTTT,CASSPQGATTEAFF
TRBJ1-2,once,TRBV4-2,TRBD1,TGTGCCAGCAGCCGAAAGGACAGGACTCTCTATGGCTACACCTTC,CASSRKDRTLYGYTF
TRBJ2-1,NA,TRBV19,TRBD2,TGTGCCAGTAGTTTCTCTAGCGGGAGGGTGTTGGGTGAGCAGTTCTTC,CASSFSSGRVLGEQFF
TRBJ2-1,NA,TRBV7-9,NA,TGTGCCAGCAGCTTAGTAGACACCCCTAACAATGAGCAGTTCTTC,CASSLVDTPNNEQFF
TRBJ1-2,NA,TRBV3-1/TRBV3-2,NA,TGTGCCAGCAGCCAAGAGGGTGCCGGGTACTATGGCTACACCTTC,CASSQEGAGYYGYTF